Given below is one T cell receptor (beta chain) in context. It lacks a known antigen. Per-base qualities were not stored, and no clone one base away is much larger. These data come from a study of T cell changes during pregnancy in multiple sclerosis (dated by TCRdb to between 2018 and 2021). In the study overall: In women with multiple sclerosis, the researchers looked at how the T cell repertoire shifted as pregnancy progressed.

The protocol used for the library was the immunoSEQ multiplex PCR assay. Drawn from immuneACCESS, this table holds only the in-frame rearrangements with V and J called that TCRdb kept. Clones are partly lost; checked studies trace under half to an unresolved V gene and leave the rest unexplained. Counted in this sample were tens of thousands of clones; around 93% of them appeared once. Clones ranked in the top ten supply around 1% of the sample. Per the germline V gene, SGHVS is the CDR1 and FNYEAQ is the CDR2. At the junction V is shortened by 6 bases and J by 0 bases; bases outside the gene matches: 4. The CDR3 starts with the cysteine, ends with the phenylalanine, and has 15 residues. Here the CDR3 DNA is all that survives: 45 bases in frame from base 1.

The sequencing here drew on peripheral blood, taken before pregnancy. This clonotype was obtained from a female donor with multiple sclerosis, enrolled in a pregnancy study. The rearranged chain carries TRBV7-6 and TRBJ2-1; TRBD2 lines up with 8 middle nucleotides. The CDR3 reads as follows: CASSPSGSSYNEQFF. The sequenced DNA: TGTGCCAGCAGTCCAAGCGGGAGCTCCTACAATGAGCAGTTCTTC.